This TCR beta chain came from a study of T cell responses to AZD1222 COVID-19 vaccine. Overall study context: Second-dose intervals of approximately 4 or approximately 12 weeks were pooled. The study, taken as a whole, reports: Just a handful of people given AZD1222 tested seropositive at baseline. Donors were largely white British and mainly female; clonal diversity was possibly underestimated. Repertoire sampling happened only post peak T cell response.

On this clone: Antigen unknown.

The CDR3 contains 11 residues. Germline V CDR1 and CDR2: GTSNPN, SVGIG (reference sequence). V lost 2 bases and J 4 bases, leaving 5 bases between the germline ends. Profiled with immunoSEQ multiplex PCR; TCRdb holds only in-frame clones, not every one. The sample yields roughly 93,000 clones, about 86% seen once. The sample here was peripheral blood, taken on day 0 of AZD1222 vaccination. This receptor was taken from an adult in good health. This chain joins TRBV30 and TRBJ1-1; no clear D gene. CDR3 sequence: CAWSPLTEAFF. The CDR3, as DNA: TGTGCCTGGAGTCCCCTCACTGAAGCTTTCTTT. Drawing the rest from reference TRBV30 and TRBJ1-1, the complete variable domain is SQTIHQWPATLVQPVGSPLSLECTVEGTSNPNLYWYRQAAGRGLQLLFYSVGIGQISSEVPQNLSASRPQDRQFILSSKKLLLSDSGFYLCAWSPLTEAFFGQGTRLTVV.